Listed here is a single T cell receptor beta chain. Authors' methods: Estimates of nucleated cell counts were drawn from the amplification of reference gene primers. Assay used: immunoSEQ multiplex PCR; TCRdb lists only in-frame clones, some missing. Clone size and V and J calls were adopted from that table, with D and trimming inferred from the DNA. The table lists 90,000 to 130,000 clones, 75% to 80% of them singletons. This specimen belongs to a study of blood T cell repertoires in COVID-19. Study background: COVID-19 samples collected from the United States, Italy and Spain covered acute and convalescent phases.

The V and J ends lost 2 bases and 5 bases respectively, with 12 bases between them. The CDR3 runs 15 residues. Germline values: CDR1 KGHSH, CDR2 LQKENI. This sequence was found in a woman aged 80 or older with active or convalescent COVID-19. Sequencing was done on a sample of peripheral blood. The gene calls are TRBV18 and TRBJ2-2, with a tentative D call TRBD1 (6 bases). This CDR3 is CASSPGTLLTGELFF. Here the CDR3 DNA reads TGTGCCAGCTCACCAGGGACATTGTTGACCGGGGAGCTGTTTTTT.